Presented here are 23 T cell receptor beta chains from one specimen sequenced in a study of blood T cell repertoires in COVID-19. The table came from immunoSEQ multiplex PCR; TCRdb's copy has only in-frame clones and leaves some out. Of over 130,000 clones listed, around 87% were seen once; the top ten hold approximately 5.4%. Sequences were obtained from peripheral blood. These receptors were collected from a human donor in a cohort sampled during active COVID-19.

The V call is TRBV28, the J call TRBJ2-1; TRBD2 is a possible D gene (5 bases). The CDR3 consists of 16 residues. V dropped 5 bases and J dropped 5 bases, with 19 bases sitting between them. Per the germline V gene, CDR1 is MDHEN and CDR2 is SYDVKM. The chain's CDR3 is CASSPQRAVGHNEQFF. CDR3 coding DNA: TGTGCCAGCAGTCCGCAGAGGGCGGTTGGACACAATGAGCAGTTCTTC.

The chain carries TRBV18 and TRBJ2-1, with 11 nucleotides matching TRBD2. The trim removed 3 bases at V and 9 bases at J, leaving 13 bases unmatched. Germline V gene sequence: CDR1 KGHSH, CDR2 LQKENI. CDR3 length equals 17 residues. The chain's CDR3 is CASSPSFSLAGVAEQFF. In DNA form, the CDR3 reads TGTGCCAGCTCACCTTCGTTCTCACTAGCGGGAGTGGCTGAGCAGTTCTTC. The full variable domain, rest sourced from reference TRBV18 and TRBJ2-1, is NAGVMQNPRHLVRRRGQEARLRCSPMKGHSHVYWYRQLPEEGLKFMVYLQKENIIDESGMPKERFSAEFPKEGPSILRIQQVVRGDSAAYFCASSPSFSLAGVAEQFFGPGTRLTVL.

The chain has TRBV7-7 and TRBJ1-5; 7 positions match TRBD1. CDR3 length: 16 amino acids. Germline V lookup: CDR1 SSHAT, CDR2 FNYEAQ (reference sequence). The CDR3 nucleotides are TGTGCTAACAGGGGTTCCCATAGTAAGGGCAATCAGCCCCAGCATTTT. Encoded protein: CANRGSHSKGNQPQHF.

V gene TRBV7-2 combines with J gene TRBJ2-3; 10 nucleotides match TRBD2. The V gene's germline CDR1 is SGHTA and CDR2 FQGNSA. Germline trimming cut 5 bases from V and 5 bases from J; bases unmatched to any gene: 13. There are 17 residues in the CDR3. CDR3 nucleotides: TGTGCCAGCAGCGTTTTTCAAGCGGGAGGGCCTTTAGATACGCAGTATTTT. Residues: CASSVFQAGGPLDTQYF.

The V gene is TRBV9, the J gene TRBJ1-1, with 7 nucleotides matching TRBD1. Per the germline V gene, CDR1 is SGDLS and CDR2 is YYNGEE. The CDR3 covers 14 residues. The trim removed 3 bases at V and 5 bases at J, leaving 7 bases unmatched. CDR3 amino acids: CASSEQGWGTEAFF. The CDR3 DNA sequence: TGTGCCAGCAGCGAACAGGGGTGGGGGACTGAAGCTTTCTTT.

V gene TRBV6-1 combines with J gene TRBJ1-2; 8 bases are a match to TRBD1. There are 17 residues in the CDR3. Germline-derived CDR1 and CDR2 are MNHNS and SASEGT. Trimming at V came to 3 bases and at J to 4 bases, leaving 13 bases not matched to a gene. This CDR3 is CASSDGAGGTPIYGYTF. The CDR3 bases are TGTGCCAGCAGTGACGGGGCAGGGGGCACCCCCATCTATGGCTACACCTTC.

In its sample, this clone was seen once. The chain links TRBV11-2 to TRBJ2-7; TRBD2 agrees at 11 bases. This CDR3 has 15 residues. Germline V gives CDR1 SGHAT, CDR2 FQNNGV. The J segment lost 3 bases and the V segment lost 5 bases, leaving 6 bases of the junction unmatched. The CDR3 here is CASSQGTSGLYEQYF. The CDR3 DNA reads TGTGCCAGCAGCCAAGGGACTAGCGGACTCTACGAGCAGTACTTC.

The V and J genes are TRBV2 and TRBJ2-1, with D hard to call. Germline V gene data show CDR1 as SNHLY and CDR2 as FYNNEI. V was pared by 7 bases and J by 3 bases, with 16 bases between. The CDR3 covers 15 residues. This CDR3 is CASKEKHSFYNEQFF. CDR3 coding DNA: TGTGCCAGCAAGGAGAAGCATTCTTTCTACAATGAGCAGTTCTTC.

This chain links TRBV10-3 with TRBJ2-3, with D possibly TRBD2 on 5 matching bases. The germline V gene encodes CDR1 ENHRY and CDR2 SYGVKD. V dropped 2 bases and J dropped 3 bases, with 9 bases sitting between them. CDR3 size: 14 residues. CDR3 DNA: TGTGCCATCAGTGAGGGGTGGGAGACAGATACGCAGTATTTT. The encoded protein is CAISEGWETDTQYF.

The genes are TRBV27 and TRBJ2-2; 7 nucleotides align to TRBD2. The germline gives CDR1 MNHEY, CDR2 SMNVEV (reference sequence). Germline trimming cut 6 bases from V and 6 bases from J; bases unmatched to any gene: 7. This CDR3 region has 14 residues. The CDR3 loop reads CASSWGTTAGELFF. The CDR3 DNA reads TGTGCCAGCAGCTGGGGGACTACAGCCGGGGAGCTGTTTTTT.

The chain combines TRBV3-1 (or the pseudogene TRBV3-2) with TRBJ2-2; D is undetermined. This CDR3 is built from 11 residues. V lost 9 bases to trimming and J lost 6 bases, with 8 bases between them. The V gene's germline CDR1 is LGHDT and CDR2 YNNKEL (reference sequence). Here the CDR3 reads CASLGPGELFF. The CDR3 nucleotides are TGTGCCAGTTTGGGCCCCGGGGAGCTGTTTTTT.

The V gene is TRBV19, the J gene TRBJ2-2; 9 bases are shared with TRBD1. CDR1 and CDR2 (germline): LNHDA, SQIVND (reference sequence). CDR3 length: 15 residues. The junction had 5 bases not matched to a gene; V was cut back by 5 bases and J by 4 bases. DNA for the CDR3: TGTGCCAGTAGTCCCCAGACAGGGGGCACCGGGGAGCTGTTTTTT. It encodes CASSPQTGGTGELFF.

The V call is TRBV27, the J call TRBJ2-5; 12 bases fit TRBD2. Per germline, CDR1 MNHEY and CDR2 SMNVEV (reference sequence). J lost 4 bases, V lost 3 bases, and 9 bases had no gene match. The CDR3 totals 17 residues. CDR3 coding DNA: TGTGCCAGCAGTTTCCTTGCTAGCGGGGGGGGAGGAGAGACCCAGTACTTC. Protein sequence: CASSFLASGGGGETQYF.

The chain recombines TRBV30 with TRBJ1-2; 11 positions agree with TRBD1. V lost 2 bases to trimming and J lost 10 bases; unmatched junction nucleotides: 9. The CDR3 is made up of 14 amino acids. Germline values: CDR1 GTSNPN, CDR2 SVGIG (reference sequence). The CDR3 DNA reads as TGTGCCTGGAGTCTCCCCCCGGACAGGGGGCCCTACACCTTC. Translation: CAWSLPPDRGPYTF.

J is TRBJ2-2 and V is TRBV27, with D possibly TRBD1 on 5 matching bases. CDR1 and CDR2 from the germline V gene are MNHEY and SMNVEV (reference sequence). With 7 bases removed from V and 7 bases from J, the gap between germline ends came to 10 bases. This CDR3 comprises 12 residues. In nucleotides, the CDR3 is TGTGCCAGCATGAAGGGGATCGGGGAGCTGTTTTTT. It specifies CASMKGIGELFF.

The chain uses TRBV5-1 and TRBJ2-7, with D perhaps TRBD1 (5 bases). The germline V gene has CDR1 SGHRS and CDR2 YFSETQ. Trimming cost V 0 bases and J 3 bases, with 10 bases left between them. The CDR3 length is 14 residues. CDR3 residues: CASSLEGRDYEQYF. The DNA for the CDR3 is TGCGCCAGCAGCTTGGAGGGCAGGGACTACGAGCAGTACTTC.

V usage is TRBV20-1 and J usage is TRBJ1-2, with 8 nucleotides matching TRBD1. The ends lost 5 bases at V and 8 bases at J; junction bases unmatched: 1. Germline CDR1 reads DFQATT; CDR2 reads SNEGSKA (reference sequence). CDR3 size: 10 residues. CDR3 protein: CSAHRGGYTF. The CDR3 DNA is TGCAGTGCTCACAGGGGGGGCTACACCTTC.

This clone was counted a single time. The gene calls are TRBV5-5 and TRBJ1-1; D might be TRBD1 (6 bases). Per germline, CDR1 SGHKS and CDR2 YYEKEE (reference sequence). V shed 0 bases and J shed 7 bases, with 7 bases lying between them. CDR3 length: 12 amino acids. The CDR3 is CASSLGQVEAFF. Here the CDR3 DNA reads TGTGCCAGCAGCTTGGGACAGGTTGAAGCTTTCTTT.

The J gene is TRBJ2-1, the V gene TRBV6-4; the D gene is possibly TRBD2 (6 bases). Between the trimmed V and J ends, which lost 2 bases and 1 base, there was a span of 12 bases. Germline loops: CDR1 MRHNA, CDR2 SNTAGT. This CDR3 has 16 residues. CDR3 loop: CASSDGWTTSYNEQFF. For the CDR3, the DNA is TGTGCCAGCAGTGACGGGTGGACTACTTCCTACAATGAGCAGTTCTTC.

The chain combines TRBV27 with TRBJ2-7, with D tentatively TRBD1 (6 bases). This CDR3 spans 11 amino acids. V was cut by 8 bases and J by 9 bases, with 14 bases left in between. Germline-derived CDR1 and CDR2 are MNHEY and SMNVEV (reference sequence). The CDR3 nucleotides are TGTGCCAGCGGAAGTCAGGGGTGGCAGTACTTC. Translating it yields CASGSQGWQYF.

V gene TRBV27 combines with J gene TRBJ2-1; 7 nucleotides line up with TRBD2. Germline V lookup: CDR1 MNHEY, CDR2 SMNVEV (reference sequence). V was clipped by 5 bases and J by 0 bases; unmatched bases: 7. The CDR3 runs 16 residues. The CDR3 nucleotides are TGTGCCAGCAGTCCCGACGGGGGGAGCTCCTACAATGAGCAGTTCTTC. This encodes CASSPDGGSSYNEQFF.

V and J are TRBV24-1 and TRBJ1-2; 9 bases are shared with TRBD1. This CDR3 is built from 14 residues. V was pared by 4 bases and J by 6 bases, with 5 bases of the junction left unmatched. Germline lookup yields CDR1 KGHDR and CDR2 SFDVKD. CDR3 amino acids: CATSDNRGRDGYTF. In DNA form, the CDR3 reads TGTGCCACCAGTGACAACAGGGGGCGGGATGGCTACACCTTC.

The CDR3 protein is CASSWASYGYTF. The CDR3 DNA follows: TGTGCCAGTAGTTGGGCATCCTATGGCTACACCTTC. The gene calls are TRBV19 and TRBJ1-2; D gene unclear. Per germline, CDR1 LNHDA and CDR2 SQIVND (reference sequence). The CDR3 is made up of 12 amino acids. The V end was cut by 5 bases, the J end by 4 bases, with 8 bases between.